This is a list of T cell receptor beta chains from one sample in a study of T-cell memory formation after mild COVID-19. Using its own MiXCR run on the 5' RACE reads, TCRdb lists one record per CDR3 protein. The table lists fewer than 400,000 distinct CDR3 sequences, 16% of them singletons. The specimen sequenced was PBMCs or a T cell subset sorted from them (not recorded which). Source of these receptors: a man aged 18 to 29 who had mild COVID-19 (a few samples of this study predate the infection). Cell type and time point are not known. Each CDR3 is given with its conserved first and last residue. The order of the fields is J gene, V gene, D gene, clone size, CDR3 protein, CDR3 DNA. D genes are given only for firm matches. Only part of the rows carry a size: once, few, many, or a class if the clone is expanded.

TRBJ2-3 TRBV6-2/TRBV6-3 TRBD2 - CASSGTTPDTQYF TGTGCCAGCAGCGGGACTACTCCAGATACGCAGTATTTT
TRBJ2-1 TRBV4-3 - - CASSQAPGQRNEQFF TGCGCCAGCAGCCAAGCCCCCGGACAGCGCAATGAGCAGTTCTTC
TRBJ2-1 TRBV27 - few CASRATGTNEQFF TGTGCCAGCAGAGCAACAGGGACCAATGAGCAGTTCTTC
TRBJ2-1 TRBV5-1 - - CASSLIGSRGNEQFF TGCGCCAGCAGCTTGATCGGTTCACGGGGAAATGAGCAGTTCTTC
TRBJ1-6 TRBV5-1 - few CASSPDPQASNNSPLHF TGCGCCAGCAGCCCCGACCCACAGGCTTCAAATAATTCACCCCTCCACTTT
TRBJ1-5 TRBV30 - many CAYRDGRAQHF TGTGCCTACCGGGACGGACGAGCCCAGCATTTT
TRBJ1-5 TRBV10-1 - - CASSENGRPQHF TGCGCCAGCAGTGAGAACGGGAGGCCCCAGCATTTT
TRBJ1-1 TRBV7-3 - once CASSWDTGEAFF TGTGCCAGCAGCTGGGACACAGGTGAAGCTTTCTTT
TRBJ2-1 TRBV5-1 - - CASSLVRNEQFF TGCGCCAGCAGCTTGGTGAGGAATGAGCAGTTCTTC
TRBJ1-5 TRBV18 - few CASSPSGAGNQPQHF TGTGCCAGCTCACCATCGGGGGCCGGCAATCAGCCCCAGCATTTT
TRBJ1-4 TRBV2 - - CASSQLTVNEKLFF TGTGCCAGCAGTCAGCTCACAGTTAATGAAAAACTGTTTTTT
TRBJ2-1 TRBV6-2/TRBV6-3 - few CASSPGVPSYNEQFF TGTGCCAGCAGCCCGGGGGTCCCCTCCTACAATGAGCAGTTCTTC
TRBJ2-7 TRBV6-5 TRBD1 few CASSLGQGVTYEQYF TGTGCCAGCAGTCTCGGACAGGGGGTTACCTACGAGCAGTACTTC
TRBJ1-2 TRBV7-9 TRBD1 few CASSPGTGTNYGYTF TGTGCCAGCAGCCCGGGGACAGGGACCAACTATGGCTACACCTTC
TRBJ2-5 TRBV5-1 - - CASSRSREETQYF TGCGCCAGCAGCCGGAGCAGGGAAGAGACCCAGTACTTC
TRBJ2-3 TRBV29-1 TRBD2 - CSAQRGPSDTQYF TGCAGCGCCCAGCGGGGGCCGTCGGATACGCAGTATTTT
TRBJ1-2 TRBV9 TRBD1 few CASTFTAGTGLGYTF TGTGCCAGCACCTTTACTGCCGGGACAGGGCTTGGCTACACCTTC
TRBJ1-5 TRBV6-5 - - CASSYSGLSQPQHF TGTGCCAGCAGTTACTCGGGGCTCAGTCAGCCCCAGCATTTT
TRBJ2-3 TRBV5-1 - few CASSLGDPSDTQYF TGCGCCAGCAGCTTGGGGGACCCTTCGGATACGCAGTATTTT
TRBJ2-5 TRBV7-9 - - CASSYLRGRQETQYF TGTGCCAGCAGCTACCTGAGAGGCAGACAAGAGACCCAGTACTTC
TRBJ2-5 TRBV3-1 - few CASSQGRGFGQETQYF TGTGCCAGCAGCCAAGGGCGGGGCTTTGGCCAAGAGACCCAGTACTTC
TRBJ2-1 TRBV4-3 TRBD1 - CASSQGWTGDNEQFF TGCGCCAGCAGCCAAGGTTGGACAGGGGACAATGAGCAGTTCTTC
TRBJ2-1 TRBV4-1 - few CASSQEKGSSYNEQFF TGCGCCAGCAGCCAAGAGAAGGGGAGCTCCTACAATGAGCAGTTCTTC
TRBJ1-1 TRBV4-1 - - CASSPPRLPGDTEAFF TGCGCCAGCAGCCCTCCGCGGCTCCCTGGGGACACTGAAGCTTTCTTT
TRBJ2-1 TRBV29-1 - - CSGTSYNEQFF TGCAGCGGTACATCCTACAATGAGCAGTTCTTC
TRBJ2-3 TRBV20-1 - once CSAPTGTASTDTQYF TGCAGTGCGCCGACAGGGACTGCTAGCACAGATACGCAGTATTTT
TRBJ1-1 TRBV7-2 - - CASSLDSSAFF TGTGCCAGCAGCTTAGACTCATCGGCTTTCTTT
TRBJ2-6 TRBV11-2 TRBD2 - CASSPRGGPGANVLTF TGTGCCAGCAGCCCCCGGGGGGGGCCTGGGGCCAACGTCCTGACTTTC
TRBJ1-5 TRBV20-1 TRBD1 few CSAGQGGGQPQHF TGCAGTGCGGGACAGGGCGGAGGTCAGCCCCAGCATTTT
TRBJ2-5 TRBV7-9 TRBD2 - CASSLPRLAGQETQYF TGTGCCAGCAGCTTACCTCGACTAGCGGGACAAGAGACCCAGTACTTC
TRBJ1-6 TRBV11-2 TRBD1 - CASSTPDRGNSPLHF TGTGCCAGCAGCACCCCGGACAGGGGAAATTCACCCCTCCACTTT
TRBJ2-1 TRBV6-2/TRBV6-3 TRBD2 few CASSGLTSGDDYEQFF TGTGCCAGCAGTGGCCTAACTAGCGGGGACGACTATGAGCAGTTCTTC
TRBJ2-3 TRBV6-5 - - CASSYPGDTDTQYF TGTGCCAGCAGTTACCCAGGGGACACAGATACGCAGTATTTT
TRBJ2-1 TRBV16 TRBD1 - CASSQTPRKGASYNEQFF TGTGCCAGCAGCCAAACCCCGAGGAAGGGGGCCTCCTACAATGAGCAGTTCTTC
TRBJ1-5 TRBV7-8 TRBD1 - CASSRDRGYQPQHF TGTGCCAGCAGTAGGGACAGGGGGTATCAGCCCCAGCATTTT